Listed below are T cell receptor beta chains from one sample, sequenced in a study of regulatory T cells in long-lasting Graves disease. From the multiplex PCR reads, TCRdb called clonotypes with MiXCR, one entry per CDR3 protein. This sample has 450,000 to 600,000 distinct CDR3 sequences, with around 15% found just once. The same sample was also used in a study of T cells in Graves' hyperthyroidism and ophthalmopathy.

Sample: peripheral blood mononuclear cells (PBMCs), taken at new diagnosis, from a patient treated with antithyroid drugs. These receptors originate from a man aged 40-49 years with Graves disease. Both conserved end residues are part of each CDR3. A D gene is named only where the DNA matches it firmly. Not all rows give a size; the values are once, few, many and, for expanded clones, a class.

>TRBV5-1|-|TRBJ2-1|-
TGCGCCAGCAGCTTAAGGCATCTGTACAATGAGCAGTTCTTC
CASSLRHLYNEQFF
>TRBV28|many|TRBJ1-5|-
TGTGCCAGCAGTTTGCGTTGGACGGATAGCAATCAGCCCCAGCATTTT
CASSLRWTDSNQPQHF
>TRBV7-9|many|TRBJ2-7|TRBD2
TGTGCCAGCAGCTCGGTCGGGGGGGTCTACGAGCAGTACTTC
CASSSVGGVYEQYF
>TRBV28|many|TRBJ1-5|TRBD1
TGTGCCAGCAGCCGGGACAGGGTACAGCCCCAGCATTTT
CASSRDRVQPQHF
>TRBV20-1|few|TRBJ2-2|-
TGCAGTGCTAGAAGTCCGAAGGGGGGCGGCACCGGGGAGCTGTTTTTT
CSARSPKGGGTGELFF
>TRBV28|-|TRBJ2-7|-
TGTGCCAGCAGTTTACAGGGAACCCACGAGCAGTACTTC
CASSLQGTHEQYF
>TRBV5-1|many|TRBJ2-3|-
TGCGCCAGCAGCCAGCGCCTTACTAGCACAGATACGCAGTATTTT
CASSQRLTSTDTQYF
>TRBV5-1|many|TRBJ2-3|-
TGCGCCAGCAGCTTCAACGCCGGCACAGATACGCAGTATTTT
CASSFNAGTDTQYF
>TRBV13|few|TRBJ2-5|-
TGTGCCAGCAGCCCCCTCGCGGACCAAGAGACCCAGTACTTC
CASSPLADQETQYF
>TRBV6-2/TRBV6-3|-|TRBJ2-3|TRBD2
TGTGCCAGCAGTCTCCGGACTAGCGGGAGTCGGACAGATACGCAGTATTTT
CASSLRTSGSRTDTQYF
>TRBV20-1|many|TRBJ2-5|TRBD2
TGCAGTGCCATACGGCTAGCGGGTGGGGAGACCCAGTACTTC
CSAIRLAGGETQYF
>TRBV3-1|many|TRBJ2-1|TRBD2
TGTGCCAGCAGCCAAGGGACTGGCGGGGGCAATGAGCAGTTCTTC
CASSQGTGGGNEQFF
>TRBV11-2|-|TRBJ2-5|TRBD2
TGTGCCAGCAGCTCCGAACTAGCGGGAGGGCGAGAGACCCAGTACTTC
CASSSELAGGRETQYF
>TRBV6-2/TRBV6-3|few|TRBJ2-7|-
TGTGCCAGCATTCAGGATCGGGGGGCCGGCGAGCAGTACTTC
CASIQDRGAGEQYF
>TRBV7-6|-|TRBJ2-2|TRBD2
TGTGCCAGCAGCTTATTTGGGACTAGCGGGAGTGGCGGGGAGCTGTTTTTT
CASSLFGTSGSGGELFF
>TRBV28|many|TRBJ1-5|TRBD1
TGTGCCAGCAAAGGTCGACAGGGGAATCAGCCCCAGCATTTT
CASKGRQGNQPQHF
>TRBV5-5|few|TRBJ2-1|TRBD2
TGTGCCAGCAGCTCAACTAGCGGGAGTGAGCAGTTCTTC
CASSSTSGSEQFF
>TRBV3-1|many|TRBJ1-1|-
TGTGCCAGCAGCGCAAACTACAAGGCTTTCTTT
CASSANYKAFF
>TRBV5-1|many|TRBJ1-6|-
TGCGCCAGCAGGGAGGGGCGGAATTCACCCCTCCACTTT
CASREGRNSPLHF
>TRBV5-5|few|TRBJ2-7|TRBD1
TGTGCCAGCAGCACCGGACAGGTGGGCTACGAGCAGTACTTC
CASSTGQVGYEQYF
>TRBV7-9|-|TRBJ1-1|-
TGTGCCAGCAGCTTTCCGACTAGGGCCACTGAAGCTTTCTTT
CASSFPTRATEAFF
>TRBV6-1|many|TRBJ1-1|TRBD1
TGTGCCAGCAGTCTCGGACAGGGTGGGGAGAACACTGAAGCTTTCTTT
CASSLGQGGENTEAFF
>TRBV7-9|-|TRBJ2-2|-
TGTGCCAGCAGCATTAGGGGGTCCGGGGAGCTGTTTTTT
CASSIRGSGELFF
>TRBV14|-|TRBJ2-1|TRBD2
TGTGCCAGCAGCCAAGGGGGACTAGCGGGACAGATGGAGCAGTTCTTC
CASSQGGLAGQMEQFF
>TRBV6-5|many|TRBJ2-3|-
TGTGCCAGCAGTTACCGGTCAGGGGGCACAGATACGCAGTATTTT
CASSYRSGGTDTQYF
>TRBV30|many|TRBJ2-3|-
TGTGCCTGGAGTGTTCAGCGGGGTCGACAGGCAGATACGCAGTATTTT
CAWSVQRGRQADTQYF